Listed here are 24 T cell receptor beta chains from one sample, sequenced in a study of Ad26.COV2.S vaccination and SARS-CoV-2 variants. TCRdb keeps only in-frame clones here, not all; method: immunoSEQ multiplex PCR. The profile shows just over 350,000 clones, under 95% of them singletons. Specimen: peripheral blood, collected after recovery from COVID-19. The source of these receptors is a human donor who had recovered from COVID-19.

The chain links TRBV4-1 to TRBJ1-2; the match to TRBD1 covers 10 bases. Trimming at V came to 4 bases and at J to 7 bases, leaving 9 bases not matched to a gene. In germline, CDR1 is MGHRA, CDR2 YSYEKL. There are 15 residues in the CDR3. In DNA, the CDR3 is TGCGCCAGCAGCCCCCCCGGACAGGGGGGAAGTGGCTACACCTTC. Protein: CASSPPGQGGSGYTF.

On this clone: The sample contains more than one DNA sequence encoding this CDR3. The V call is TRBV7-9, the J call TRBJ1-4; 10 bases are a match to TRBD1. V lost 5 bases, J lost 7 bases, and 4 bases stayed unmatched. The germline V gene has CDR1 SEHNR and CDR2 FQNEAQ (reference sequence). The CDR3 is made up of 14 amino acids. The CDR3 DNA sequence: TGTGCCAGCAGCGTGGGACAGGGGCGTGAAAAACTGTTTTTT. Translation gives CASSVGQGREKLFF.

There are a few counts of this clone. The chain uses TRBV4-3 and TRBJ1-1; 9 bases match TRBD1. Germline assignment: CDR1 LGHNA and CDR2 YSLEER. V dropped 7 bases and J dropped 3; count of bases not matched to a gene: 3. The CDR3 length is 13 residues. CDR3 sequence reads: CASTRDRDTEAFF. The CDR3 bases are TGCGCCAGCACCAGGGACAGGGACACTGAAGCTTTCTTT.

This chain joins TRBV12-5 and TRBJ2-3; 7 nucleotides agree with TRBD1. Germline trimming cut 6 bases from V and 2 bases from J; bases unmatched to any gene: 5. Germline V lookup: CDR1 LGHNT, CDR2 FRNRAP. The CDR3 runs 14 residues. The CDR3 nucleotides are TGTGCTAGTGGATATAGGGGGCCCACAGATACGCAGTATTTT. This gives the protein CASGYRGPTDTQYF.

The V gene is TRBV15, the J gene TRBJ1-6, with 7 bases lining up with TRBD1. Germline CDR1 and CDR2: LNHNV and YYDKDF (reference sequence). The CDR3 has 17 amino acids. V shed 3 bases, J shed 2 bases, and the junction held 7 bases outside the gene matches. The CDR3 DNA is TGTGCCACCAGCAGGGGGGCCGGGACAGCCTATAATTCACCCCTCCACTTT. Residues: CATSRGAGTAYNSPLHF.

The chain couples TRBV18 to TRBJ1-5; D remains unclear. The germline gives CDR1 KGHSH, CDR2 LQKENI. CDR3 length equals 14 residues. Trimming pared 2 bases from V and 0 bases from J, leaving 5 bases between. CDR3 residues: CASSPIASNQPQHF. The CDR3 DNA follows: TGTGCCAGCTCACCAATAGCTAGCAATCAGCCCCAGCATTTT.

The CDR3 reads CASSEGNSPLHF. CDR3 nucleotides: TGCGCCAGCAGTGAGGGAAATTCACCCCTCCACTTT. The chain joins TRBV10-2 to TRBJ1-6; D ambiguous. The CDR3 contains 12 residues. Germline CDR1 reads WSHSY; CDR2 reads SAAADI. Trimming pared 2 bases from V and 7 bases from J, leaving 3 bases between.

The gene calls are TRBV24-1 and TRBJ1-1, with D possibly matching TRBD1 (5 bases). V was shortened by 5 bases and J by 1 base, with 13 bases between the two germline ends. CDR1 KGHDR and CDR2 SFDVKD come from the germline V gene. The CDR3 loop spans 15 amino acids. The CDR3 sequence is CATSALPGRNTEAFF. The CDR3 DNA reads TGTGCCACCAGTGCGCTTCCAGGGCGGAACACTGAAGCTTTCTTT.

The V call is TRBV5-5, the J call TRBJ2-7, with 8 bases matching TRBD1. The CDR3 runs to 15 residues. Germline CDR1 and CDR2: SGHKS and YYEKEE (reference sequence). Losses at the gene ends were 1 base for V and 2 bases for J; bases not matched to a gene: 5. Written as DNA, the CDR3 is TGTGCCAGCAGCTTGCCCAAGGGACAGGCCTACGAGCAGTACTTC. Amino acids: CASSLPKGQAYEQYF.

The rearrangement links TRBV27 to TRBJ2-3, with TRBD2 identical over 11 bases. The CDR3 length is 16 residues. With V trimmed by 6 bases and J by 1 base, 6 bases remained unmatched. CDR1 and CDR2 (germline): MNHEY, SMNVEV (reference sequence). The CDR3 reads CASSELLAGGTDTQYF. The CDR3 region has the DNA TGTGCCAGCAGCGAACTACTAGCGGGGGGCACAGATACGCAGTATTTT.

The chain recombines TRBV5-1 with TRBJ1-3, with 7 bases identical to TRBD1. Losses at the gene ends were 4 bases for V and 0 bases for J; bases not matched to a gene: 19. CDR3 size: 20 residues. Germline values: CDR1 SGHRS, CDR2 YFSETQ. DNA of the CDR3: TGCGCCAGCAGCCCACCGCCTGAGGGGGCAGAATCCTCCTCTGGAAACACCATATATTTT. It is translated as CASSPPPEGAESSSGNTIYF.

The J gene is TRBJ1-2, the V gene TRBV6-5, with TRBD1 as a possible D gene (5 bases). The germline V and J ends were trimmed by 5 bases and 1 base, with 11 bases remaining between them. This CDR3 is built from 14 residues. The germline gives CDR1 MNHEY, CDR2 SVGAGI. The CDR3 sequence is CASSQTVINYGYTF. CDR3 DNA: TGTGCCAGCAGTCAGACAGTAATTAACTATGGCTACACCTTC.

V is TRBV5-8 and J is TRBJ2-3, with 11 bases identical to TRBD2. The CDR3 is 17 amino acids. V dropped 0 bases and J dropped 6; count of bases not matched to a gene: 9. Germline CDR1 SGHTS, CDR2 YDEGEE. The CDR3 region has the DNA TGTGCCAGCAGCTTGGACGGGACTAGCGGCCCCAGTGATACGCAGTATTTT. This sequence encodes CASSLDGTSGPSDTQYF.

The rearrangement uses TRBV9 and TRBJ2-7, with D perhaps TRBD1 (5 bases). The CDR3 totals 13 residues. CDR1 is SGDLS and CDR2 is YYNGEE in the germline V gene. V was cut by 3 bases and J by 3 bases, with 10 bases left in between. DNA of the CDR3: TGTGCCAGCAGCGCCAGACAGAGCTACGAGCAGTACTTC. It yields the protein CASSARQSYEQYF.

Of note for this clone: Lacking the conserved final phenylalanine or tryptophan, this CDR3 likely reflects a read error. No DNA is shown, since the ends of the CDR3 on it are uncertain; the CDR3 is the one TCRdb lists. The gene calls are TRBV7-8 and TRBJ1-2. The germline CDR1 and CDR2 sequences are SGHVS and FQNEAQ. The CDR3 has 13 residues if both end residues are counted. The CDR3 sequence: CASSLFGFLGGVI.

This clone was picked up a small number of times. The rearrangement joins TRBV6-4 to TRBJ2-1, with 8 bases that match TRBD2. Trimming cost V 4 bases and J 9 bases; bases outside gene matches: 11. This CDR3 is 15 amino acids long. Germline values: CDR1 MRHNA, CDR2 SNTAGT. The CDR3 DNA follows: TGTGCCAGCAGTGGTTCCGCGGGGGGCCCGAGTGAGCAGTTCTTC. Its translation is CASSGSAGGPSEQFF.

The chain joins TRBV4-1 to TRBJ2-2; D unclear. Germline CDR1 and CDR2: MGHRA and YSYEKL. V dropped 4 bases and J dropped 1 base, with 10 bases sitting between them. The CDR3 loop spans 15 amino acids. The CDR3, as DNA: TGCGCCAGCAGCCTCTACTACAAGAACACCGGGGAGCTGTTTTTT. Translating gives CASSLYYKNTGELFF.

The CDR3: CASAAGSTDTQYF. CDR3 DNA sequence: TGTGCCAGCGCAGCGGGGAGCACAGATACGCAGTATTTT. This rearrangement joins TRBV12-3 or TRBV12-4 to TRBJ2-3, with 7 bases aligning to TRBD2. The CDR3 runs to 13 residues. With 8 bases clipped from V and 0 bases from J, the junction kept 2 bases outside the gene matches.

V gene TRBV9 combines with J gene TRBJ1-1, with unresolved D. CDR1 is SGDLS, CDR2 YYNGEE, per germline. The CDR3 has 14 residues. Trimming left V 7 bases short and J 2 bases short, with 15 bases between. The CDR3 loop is CASSLGRINTEAFF. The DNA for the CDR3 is TGTGCCAGCTCCCTCGGGCGGATAAACACTGAAGCTTTCTTT.

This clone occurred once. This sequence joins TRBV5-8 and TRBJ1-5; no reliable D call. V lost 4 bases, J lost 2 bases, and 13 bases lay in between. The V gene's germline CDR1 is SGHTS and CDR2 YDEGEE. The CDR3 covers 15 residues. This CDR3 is CASSPRTSRNQPQHF. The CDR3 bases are TGTGCCAGCAGCCCGAGAACCAGTCGCAATCAGCCCCAGCATTTT.

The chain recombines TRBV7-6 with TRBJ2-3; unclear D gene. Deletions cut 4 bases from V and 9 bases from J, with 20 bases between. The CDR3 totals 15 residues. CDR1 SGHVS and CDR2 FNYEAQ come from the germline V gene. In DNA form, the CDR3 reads TGTGCCAGCAGCTCTCCCCGTCCCTATGGTACGACGCAGTATTTT. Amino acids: CASSSPRPYGTTQYF.

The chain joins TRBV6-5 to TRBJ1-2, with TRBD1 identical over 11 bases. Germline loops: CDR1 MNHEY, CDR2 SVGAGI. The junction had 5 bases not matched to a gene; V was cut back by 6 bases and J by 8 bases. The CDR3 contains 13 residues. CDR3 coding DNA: TGTGCCAGCAGCGAGGGGACAGGGGGAGGCTACACCTTC. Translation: CASSEGTGGGYTF.

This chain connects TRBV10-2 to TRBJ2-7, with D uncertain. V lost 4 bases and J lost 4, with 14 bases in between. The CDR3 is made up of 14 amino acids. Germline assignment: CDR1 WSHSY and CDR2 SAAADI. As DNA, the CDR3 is TGCGCCAGCAGTGTAGTGCAGGTCGGGTACGAGCAGTACTTC. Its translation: CASSVVQVGYEQYF.

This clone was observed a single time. The CDR3 DNA sequence: TGTGCTAGTGGTCTGGGCCGGGCGTCCTACGAGCAGTACTTC. This encodes CASGLGRASYEQYF. V is TRBV12-5 and J is TRBJ2-7; D unresolved. Per germline, CDR1 LGHNT and CDR2 FRNRAP. The germline V and J ends were trimmed by 5 bases and 1 base, with 12 bases remaining between them. This CDR3 is 14 amino acids long.